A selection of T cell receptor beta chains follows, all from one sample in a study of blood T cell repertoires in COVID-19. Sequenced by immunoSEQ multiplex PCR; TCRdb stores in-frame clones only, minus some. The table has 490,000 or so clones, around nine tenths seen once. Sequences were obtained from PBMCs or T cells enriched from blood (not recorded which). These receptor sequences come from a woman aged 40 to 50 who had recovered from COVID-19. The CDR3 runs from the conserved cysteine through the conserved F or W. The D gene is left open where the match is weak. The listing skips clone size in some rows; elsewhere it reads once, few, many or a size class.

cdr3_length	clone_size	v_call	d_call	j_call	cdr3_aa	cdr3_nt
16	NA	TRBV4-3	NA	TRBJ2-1	CASSQDRDKAYNEQFF	TGCGCCAGCAGCCAAGACCGGGATAAGGCCTACAATGAGCAGTTCTTC
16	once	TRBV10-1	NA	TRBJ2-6	CASSGNRDSGANVLTF	TGCGCCAGCAGTGGGAACAGGGATTCCGGGGCCAACGTCCTGACTTTC
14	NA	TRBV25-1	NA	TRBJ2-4	CASSDSGLENIQYF	TGTGCCAGCAGTGACTCGGGATTAGAAAACATTCAGTACTTC
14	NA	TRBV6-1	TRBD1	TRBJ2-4	CASSEHGLGLGQHF	TGTGCCAGCAGTGAACACGGGCTCGGACTGGGACAGCACTTC
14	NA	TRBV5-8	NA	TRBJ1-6	CASSLVSGMSFLHF	TGTGCCAGCAGCTTGGTGTCGGGGATGTCATTCCTCCACTTT
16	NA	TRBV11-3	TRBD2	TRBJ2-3	CASSPRAGGSGGTQYF	TGTGCCAGCAGCCCTAGAGCGGGAGGGTCGGGGGGTACGCAGTATTTT
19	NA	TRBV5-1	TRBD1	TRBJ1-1	CASSLARTGGPRLNTEAFF	TGCGCCAGCAGCTTAGCTCGAACAGGGGGCCCTAGACTGAACACTGAAGCTTTCTTT
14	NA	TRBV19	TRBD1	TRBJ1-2	CASSIGGTGHGYTF	TGTGCCAGTAGTATAGGAGGGACAGGGCACGGCTACACCTTC
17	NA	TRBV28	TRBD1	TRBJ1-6	CASSFWDRGNVGSPLHF	TGTGCCAGCAGTTTTTGGGACAGGGGGAATGTGGGTTCACCCCTCCACTTT
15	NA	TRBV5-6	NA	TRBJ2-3	CASSLVSGGTDTQYF	TGTGCCAGCAGCTTGGTATCAGGGGGGACAGATACGCAGTATTTT
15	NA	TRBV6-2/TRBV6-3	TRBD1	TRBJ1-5	CASSYPGTENQPQHF	TGTGCCAGCAGTTACCCCGGGACAGAAAATCAGCCCCAGCATTTT
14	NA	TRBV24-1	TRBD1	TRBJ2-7	CATSDNRGSHEQYF	TGTGCCACCAGTGATAACAGGGGGTCCCACGAGCAGTACTTC
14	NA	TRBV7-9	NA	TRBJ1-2	CASSPRSLNYGYTF	TGTGCCAGCAGCCCCAGGTCCCTTAACTATGGCTACACCTTC
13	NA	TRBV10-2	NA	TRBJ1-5	CASSDGQRQPQHF	TGCGCCAGCAGTGATGGACAGAGACAGCCCCAGCATTTT
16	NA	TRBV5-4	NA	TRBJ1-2	CASSLGLLTANYGYTF	TGTGCCAGCAGCTTGGGTCTCCTAACAGCTAACTATGGCTACACCTTC
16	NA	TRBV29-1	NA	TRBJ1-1	CSVEDSWGGPGTEAFF	TGCAGCGTTGAAGATTCATGGGGGGGGCCTGGCACTGAAGCTTTCTTT
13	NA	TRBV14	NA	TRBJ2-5	CASSLDRKETQYF	TGTGCCAGCAGCCTCGACAGGAAAGAGACCCAGTACTTC
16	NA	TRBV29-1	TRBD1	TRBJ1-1	CSVRLGQGARNTEAFF	TGCAGCGTTCGTCTTGGACAGGGGGCCCGGAACACTGAAGCTTTCTTT
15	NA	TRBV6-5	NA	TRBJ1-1	CASSSAGESDTEAFF	TGTGCCAGCAGTTCAGCAGGGGAGTCGGACACTGAAGCTTTCTTT
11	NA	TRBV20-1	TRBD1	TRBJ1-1	CSASWTGGAFF	TGCAGTGCTAGTTGGACAGGGGGGGCTTTCTTT
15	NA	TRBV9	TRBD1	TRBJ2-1	CASSVVGTAYNEQFF	TGTGCCAGCAGCGTAGTGGGGACAGCCTACAATGAGCAGTTCTTC
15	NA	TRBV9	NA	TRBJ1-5	CASSPAGETNQPQHF	TGTGCCAGCAGCCCCGCAGGGGAAACCAATCAGCCCCAGCATTTT
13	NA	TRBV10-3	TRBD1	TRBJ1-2	CAITSTGEGGYTF	TGTGCCATCACCTCGACAGGGGAGGGAGGCTACACCTTC
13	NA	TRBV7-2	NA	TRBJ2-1	CASSSPTSPEQFF	TGTGCCAGCAGCTCTCCAACTAGTCCTGAGCAGTTCTTC
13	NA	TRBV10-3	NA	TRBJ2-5	CAIITTNQETQYF	TGTGCCATCATAACGACTAACCAAGAGACCCAGTACTTC
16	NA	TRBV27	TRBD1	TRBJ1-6	CASSLGQGFVRSPLHF	TGTGCCAGCAGCCTCGGACAGGGGTTTGTTCGGTCACCCCTCCACTTT
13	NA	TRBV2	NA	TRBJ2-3	CASGLVSGNTQYF	TGTGCCAGCGGACTTGTTTCGGGGAATACGCAGTATTTT
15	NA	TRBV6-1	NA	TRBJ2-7	CASSDHRLNPREQYF	TGTGCCAGCAGTGACCACAGGCTTAATCCACGGGAGCAGTACTTC
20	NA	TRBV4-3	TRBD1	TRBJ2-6	CASSQDLRDRSTKGANVLTF	TGCGCCAGCAGCCAAGATCTCCGGGACAGGTCAACGAAGGGGGCCAACGTCCTGACTTTC
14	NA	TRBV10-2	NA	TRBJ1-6	CASSPGSSNSPLHF	TGCGCCAGCAGCCCCGGGTCGTCTAATTCACCCCTCCACTTT
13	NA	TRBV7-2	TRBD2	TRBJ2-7	CASSSGGSYEQYF	TGTGCCAGCAGCTCCGGGGGGTCCTACGAGCAGTACTTC
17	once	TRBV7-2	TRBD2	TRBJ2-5	CASSLSLGVAGGETQYF	TGTGCCAGCAGCTTAAGCCTAGGAGTAGCGGGAGGGGAGACCCAGTACTTC
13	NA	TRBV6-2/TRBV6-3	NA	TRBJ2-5	CASSGQYVETQYF	TGTGCCAGCAGTGGACAGTATGTGGAGACCCAGTACTTC
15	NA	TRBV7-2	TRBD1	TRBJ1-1	CASSGLWDRDTEAFF	TGTGCCAGCAGCGGTCTGTGGGACAGGGACACTGAAGCTTTCTTT
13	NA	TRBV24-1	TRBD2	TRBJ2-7	CATSATSGSAQYF	TGTGCCACCAGTGCTACTAGCGGGAGTGCGCAGTACTTC
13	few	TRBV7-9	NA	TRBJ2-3	CASSLRETDTQYF	TGTGCCAGCAGCTTAAGAGAGACAGATACGCAGTATTTT
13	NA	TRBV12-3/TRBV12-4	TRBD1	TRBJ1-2	CASSLQGAYGYTF	TGTGCCAGCAGTTTACAGGGGGCCTATGGCTACACCTTC
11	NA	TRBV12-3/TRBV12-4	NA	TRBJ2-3	CASSFSDTQYF	TGTGCCAGCAGTTTCTCGGATACGCAGTATTTT
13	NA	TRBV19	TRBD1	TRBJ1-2	CASSPGQGSVHTF	TGTGCCAGTAGTCCTGGACAGGGCTCTGTCCACACCTTC
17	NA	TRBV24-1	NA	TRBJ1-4	CATSDSRGGGSNEKLFF	TGTGCCACCAGTGATTCTCGAGGCGGGGGAAGTAATGAAAAACTGTTTTTT
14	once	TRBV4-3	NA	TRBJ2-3	CASSQDRSTDTQYF	TGCGCCAGCAGCCAAGACCGGAGCACAGATACGCAGTATTTT
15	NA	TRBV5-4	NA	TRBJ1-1	CASSLSRGASTEAFF	TGTGCCAGCAGCTTGTCCCGGGGGGCGAGCACTGAAGCTTTCTTT
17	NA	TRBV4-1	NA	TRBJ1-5	CASSQRDRDTENQPQHF	TGCGCCAGCAGCCAACGCGACCGGGACACTGAGAATCAGCCCCAGCATTTT
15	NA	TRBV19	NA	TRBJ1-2	CASRTRGASNYGYTF	TGTGCCAGTAGAACGCGGGGGGCTTCTAACTATGGCTACACCTTC
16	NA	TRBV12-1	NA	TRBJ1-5	CASSFGTGKVCQPQHF	TGTGCCAGCAGCTTCGGGACAGGGAAGGTGTGCCAGCCCCAGCATTTT
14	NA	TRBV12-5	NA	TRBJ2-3	CASGMTGFRDTQYF	TGTGCTAGTGGTATGACTGGGTTCAGAGATACGCAGTATTTT
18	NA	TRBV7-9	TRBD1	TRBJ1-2	CASSLADRGRGVDYGYTF	TGTGCCAGCAGCTTAGCGGACAGGGGGCGAGGTGTGGACTATGGCTACACCTTC
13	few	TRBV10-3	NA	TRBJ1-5	CAISEEPGQPQHF	TGTGCCATCAGTGAAGAGCCGGGTCAGCCCCAGCATTTT
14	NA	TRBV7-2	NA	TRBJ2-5	CASSLRGSGETQYF	TGTGCCAGCAGCTTACGGGGATCAGGAGAGACCCAGTACTTC
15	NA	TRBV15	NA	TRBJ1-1	CATSRDQGINTEAFF	TGTGCCACCAGCAGAGATCAGGGGATAAACACTGAAGCTTTCTTT
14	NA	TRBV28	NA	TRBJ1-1	CASSPATGNTEAFF	TGTGCCAGCAGTCCCGCCACAGGGAACACTGAAGCTTTCTTT
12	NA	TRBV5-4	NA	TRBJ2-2	CASSSSTGELFF	TGTGCCAGCAGCTCCTCTACCGGGGAGCTGTTTTTT
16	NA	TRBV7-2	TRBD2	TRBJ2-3	CASSLVSGSIADTQYF	TGTGCCAGCAGCTTAGTGAGCGGGAGCATAGCAGATACGCAGTATTTT
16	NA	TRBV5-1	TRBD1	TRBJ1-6	CASSLVRPGQGSPLHF	TGCGCCAGCAGCCTGGTCCGACCGGGACAGGGGTCACCCCTCCACTTT
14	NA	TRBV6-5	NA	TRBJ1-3	CASSLGLSGNTIYF	TGTGCCAGCAGTTTGGGCCTCTCTGGAAACACCATATATTTT
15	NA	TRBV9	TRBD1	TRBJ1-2	CASSRDRGLSYGYTF	TGTGCCAGCAGCCGGGACAGGGGATTGAGCTATGGCTACACCTTC
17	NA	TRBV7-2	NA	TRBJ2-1	CASSFHLSAGTYNEQFF	TGTGCCAGCAGCTTTCACCTCTCCGCGGGAACCTACAATGAGCAGTTCTTC